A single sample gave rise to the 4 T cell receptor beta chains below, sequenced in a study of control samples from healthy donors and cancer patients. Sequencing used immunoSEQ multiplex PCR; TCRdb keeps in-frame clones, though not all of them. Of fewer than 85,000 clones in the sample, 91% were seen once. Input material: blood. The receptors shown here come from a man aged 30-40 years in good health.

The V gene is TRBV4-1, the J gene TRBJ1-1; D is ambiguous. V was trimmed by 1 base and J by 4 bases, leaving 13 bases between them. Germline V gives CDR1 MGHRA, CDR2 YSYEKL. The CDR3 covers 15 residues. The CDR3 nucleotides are TGCGCCAGCAGCCAAGGGGGAGGCCTAGGCACTGAAGCTTTCTTT. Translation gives CASSQGGGLGTEAFF.

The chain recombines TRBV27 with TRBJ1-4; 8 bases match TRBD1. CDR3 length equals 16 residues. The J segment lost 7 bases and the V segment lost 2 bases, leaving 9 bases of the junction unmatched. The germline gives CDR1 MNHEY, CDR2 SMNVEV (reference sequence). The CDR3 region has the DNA TGTGCCAGCAGTTTAGCAGGGGGCAGTTTAAGTGAAAAACTGTTTTTT. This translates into CASSLAGGSLSEKLFF.

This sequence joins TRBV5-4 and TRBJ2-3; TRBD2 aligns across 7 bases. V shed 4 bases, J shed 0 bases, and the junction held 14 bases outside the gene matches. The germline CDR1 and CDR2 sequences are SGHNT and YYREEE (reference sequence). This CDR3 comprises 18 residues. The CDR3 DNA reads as TGTGCCAGCAGCGCTCACCCTACTAGCGTATCTAGCACAGATACGCAGTATTTT. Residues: CASSAHPTSVSSTDTQYF.

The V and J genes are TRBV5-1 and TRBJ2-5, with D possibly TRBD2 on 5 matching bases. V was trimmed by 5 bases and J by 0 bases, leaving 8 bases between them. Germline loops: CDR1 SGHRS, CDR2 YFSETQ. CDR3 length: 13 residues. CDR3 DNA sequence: TGCGCCAGCAGAAAGGAGGACCAAGAGACCCAGTACTTC. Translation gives CASRKEDQETQYF.